The 4 T cell receptor beta chains presented below share a single source sample, sequenced in a study of PD-L1 blockade in urothelial cancer. Using immunoSEQ multiplex PCR, the repertoire was profiled, and TCRdb retains in-frame clones only, with some absent. The table lists 30,000 to 40,000 clones, around 83% of them singletons. The sample was PBMCs, taken around atezolizumab (anti-PD-L1) treatment. Receptor source: a man between 60 and 75 years old with urothelial cancer.

The rearrangement joins TRBV2 to TRBJ2-3; 12 bases agree with TRBD2. The CDR3 consists of 16 residues. Germline V gene lookup returns CDR1 SNHLY and CDR2 FYNNEI. The J segment lost 5 bases and the V segment lost 6 bases, leaving 9 bases of the junction unmatched. CDR3 protein: CASRLLAGGPGDTQYF. The CDR3 coding sequence is TGTGCCAGCAGGTTGCTAGCGGGGGGGCCAGGAGATACGCAGTATTTT.

V is TRBV6-4 and J is TRBJ2-2; tentative D call: TRBD2 (6 bases). CDR1 is MRHNA, CDR2 SNTAGT, per germline. V was clipped by 5 bases and J by 4 bases, with 11 bases between them. This CDR3 region has 14 residues. In nucleotides, the CDR3 is TGTGCCAGCAGTCTGACTAGTGGCACCGGGGAGCTGTTTTTT. Protein sequence: CASSLTSGTGELFF.

The chain uses TRBV19 and TRBJ1-6, with D uncertain. The length of the CDR3 is 13 residues. Trimming took off 5 bases at V and 10 bases at J, with 12 bases between the two ends. In germline, CDR1 is LNHDA, CDR2 SQIVND (reference sequence). CDR3 residues: CASSEAPRSPLHF. The CDR3, as DNA: TGTGCCAGTAGTGAAGCACCTCGGTCACCCCTCCACTTT.

This chain joins TRBV15 and TRBJ2-5; TRBD1 is a possible D gene (6 bases). This CDR3 has 12 residues. Germline CDR1 reads LNHNV; CDR2 reads YYDKDF (reference sequence). Trimming pared 6 bases from V and 5 bases from J, leaving 10 bases between. Written as DNA, the CDR3 is TGTGCCACCAGTCCCGACAGGGAGACCCAGTACTTC. Its protein is CATSPDRETQYF.